This TCR beta chain comes out of a study of blood T cell repertoires in COVID-19. Authors' data handling: Cell counts per sample came from amplifying reference gene primers. Produced via immunoSEQ multiplex PCR; TCRdb's table is partial and in-frame only. V, J and clone size are taken as reported in that table, and D and trimming were inferred from the DNA itself. Among some 180,000 clones listed, approximately 84% were seen once. Trimming at V came to 7 bases and at J to 0 bases, leaving 8 bases not matched to a gene. There are 16 residues in the CDR3. Per the germline V gene, CDR1 is LNHDA and CDR2 is SQIVND (reference sequence).

V and J are TRBV19 and TRBJ1-3; the match to TRBD1 covers 8 bases. Sequencing was performed on peripheral blood. This sequence was found in a man in his 70s with active or convalescent COVID-19. The chain's CDR3 is CASILGQGRSGNTIYF. In nucleotides, the CDR3 is TGTGCCAGTATCCTCGGACAGGGCCGCTCTGGAAACACCATATATTTT.